One T cell receptor (beta chain) is described in this entry. Antigen: not known. The data belong to a study of T cells in localized non-small cell lung cancer. Assay used: immunoSEQ multiplex PCR; TCRdb lists only in-frame clones, some missing. The sample lists some 15,000 clones; around 79% were seen once. Whole-study results and caveats: In adjacent lung, a median roughly 57 of the top 100 tumor clones were found. Heterogeneity remains possible because sequencing was limited to only one tumor region. A denser population of T cells in blood accompanied longer overall survival. Measurement of T cell clonality placed uninvolved adjacent lung highest, above the level in tumor.

The source of this sequence is a male donor aged 60 or over with stage I lung adenocarcinoma. The sample in question was peripheral blood, obtained before any cancer treatment.

The CDR3 region is CASSAEEGYYGYTF. The CDR3 bases are TGTGCCAGCAGCGCAGAAGAGGGTTACTATGGCTACACCTTC. The V gene is TRBV9, the J gene TRBJ1-2; D is ambiguous. The germline V gene encodes CDR1 SGDLS and CDR2 YYNGEE. Trimming pared 3 bases from V and 3 bases from J, leaving 12 bases between. The CDR3 is made up of 14 amino acids.